The clone carrying this T cell receptor beta chain is classed as medium-sized by frequency. Its antigen is as yet unknown. These data belong to a study of synovial regulatory T cells in juvenile arthritis. Matched peripheral blood accompanied the synovial fluid taken from each patient with active arthritis. Data came from immunoSEQ multiplex PCR; TCRdb stores just in-frame clones and leaves some out. The sample data list around 2,400 clones. General study findings and limits: Across patients, iaTreg TCR repertoires were mostly private, partly shared with synovial Teff and blood CPL. Synovial Tregs shared more CDR3 sequences with iaTregs than other blood Tregs.

This CDR3 region has 15 residues. There is no recorded DNA. Germline values: CDR1 MNHNS, CDR2 SASEGT. Sequencing was carried out using Treg cells from the synovium. The sequence derives from a donor aged 2-35 years with juvenile idiopathic arthritis. V and J are TRBV6-1 and TRBJ2-5; the TCRdb D gene call, TRBD2, has no DNA to confirm it. Here the CDR3 reads CASRSGSGISETQYF.